Here is one TCR beta chain with its context. The antigen remains unidentified. Because it lacks the conserved phenylalanine or tryptophan at the end, this CDR3 is likely a read error. This entry belongs to a study of immune evolution from preneoplasia to lung adenocarcinoma. Study-level points and caveats: Normal lung had the highest top T cell clone frequencies.

The repertoire was sequenced with immunoSEQ multiplex PCR; TCRdb's copy has only in-frame clones and lacks some. The sample yields approximately 10,000 clones, more than 75% seen once. Premalignant or tumor cells were enriched by macro-dissection after pathologic assessment. Input material: FFPE invasive lung adenocarcinoma tissue. The TCR was taken from a person aged 65-85 years with invasive lung adenocarcinoma. Some clones in this sample may be carry-over from other donors' samples.

The DNA for the CDR3 is TGTGCCTGGAGGAGAGGGGGCGGTGGCTACACCCTC. Protein sequence: CAWRRGGGGYTL. The chain joins TRBV30 to TRBJ1-2; TRBD1 matches 7 bases. The CDR3 is 12 amino acids. J gave up 7 bases and V 3 bases, and 5 bases lay outside the gene matches. Germline lookup yields CDR1 GTSNPN and CDR2 SVGIG (reference sequence).